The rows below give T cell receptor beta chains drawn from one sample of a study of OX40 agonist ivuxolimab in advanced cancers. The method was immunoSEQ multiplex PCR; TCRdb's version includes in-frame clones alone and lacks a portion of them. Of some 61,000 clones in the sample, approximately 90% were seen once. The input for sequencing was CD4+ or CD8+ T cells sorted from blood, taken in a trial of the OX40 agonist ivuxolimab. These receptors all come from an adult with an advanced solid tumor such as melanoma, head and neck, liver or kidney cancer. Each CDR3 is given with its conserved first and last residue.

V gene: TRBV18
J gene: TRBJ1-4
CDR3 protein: CASSPRAVRGGEKLFF

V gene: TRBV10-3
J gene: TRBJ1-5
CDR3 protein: CAISEYSNQPQHF

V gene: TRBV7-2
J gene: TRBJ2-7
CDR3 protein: CASSSTAGAQYEQYF

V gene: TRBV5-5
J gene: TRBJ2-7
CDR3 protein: CASSFSREQYF

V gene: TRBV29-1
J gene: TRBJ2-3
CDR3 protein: CSVRLAIGTDTQYF

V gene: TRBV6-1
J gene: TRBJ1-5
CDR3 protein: CASTGWGNQPQHF

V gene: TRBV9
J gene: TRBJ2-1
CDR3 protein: CASSVSLAGFNEQFF

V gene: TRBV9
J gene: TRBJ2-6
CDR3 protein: CASTLGAGSLSGANVLTF

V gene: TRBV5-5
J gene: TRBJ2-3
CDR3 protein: CASSLGAGGSTDTQYF

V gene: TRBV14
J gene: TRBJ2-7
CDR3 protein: CASSQAGHEQYF